This T cell receptor beta chain was observed in a study of CXCR3-negative and CXCR3-positive naive CD8 T cells. Findings and caveats of the study: Sequencing showed both naive subsets with comparably high diversity, and memory CD8+ cells much lower. The study found more hydrophobic TRB CDR3s in CXCR3-positive naive cells than in CXCR3-negative naive cells.

Per CD8+ T cell subset, triplicate sorts of 300,000 or so cells each were done. The libraries of TRB cDNA were constructed through 5' RACE using UMI labels. From its re-call of the 5' RACE reads, TCRdb lists each CDR3 protein once, without DNA. The sample shows approximately 100,000 distinct CDR3 sequences, and 0.9% to 1.2% sits with its ten largest clones. This CDR3 region has 14 residues. About this clonotype itself: Its antigen is currently unknown.

Input material: naive CXCR3+ CD8+ T cells from blood. Noted subset: CD45RO-CCR7+CD27+CD95- naive CD8+ T cells expressing CXCR3 (TNR3+). The J gene is TRBJ2-5, the V gene TRBV12-3 or TRBV12-4. The sequence derives from a human donor in good health. Some clones in this sample may be carry-over from other donors' samples. CDR3 in amino acids: CASSLAGSQETHYF.